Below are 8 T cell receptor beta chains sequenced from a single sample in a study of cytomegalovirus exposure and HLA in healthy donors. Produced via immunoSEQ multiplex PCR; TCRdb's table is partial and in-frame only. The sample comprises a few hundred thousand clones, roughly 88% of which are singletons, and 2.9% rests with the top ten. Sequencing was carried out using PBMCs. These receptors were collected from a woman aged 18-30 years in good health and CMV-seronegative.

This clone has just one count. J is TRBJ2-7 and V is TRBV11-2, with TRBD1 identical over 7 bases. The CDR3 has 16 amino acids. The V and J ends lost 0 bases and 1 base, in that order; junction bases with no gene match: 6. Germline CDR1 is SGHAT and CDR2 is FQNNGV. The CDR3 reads CASSLDSVRGSYEQYF. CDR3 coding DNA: TGTGCCAGCAGCTTAGATAGCGTCAGGGGGTCCTACGAGCAGTACTTC.

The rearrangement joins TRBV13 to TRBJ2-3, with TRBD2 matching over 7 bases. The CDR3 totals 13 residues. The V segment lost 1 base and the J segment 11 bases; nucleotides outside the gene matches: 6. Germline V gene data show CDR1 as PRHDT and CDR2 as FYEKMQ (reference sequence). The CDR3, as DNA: TGTGCCAGCAGCTTAGCCCCGGGGGGAGGGCAGTATTTT. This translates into CASSLAPGGGQYF.

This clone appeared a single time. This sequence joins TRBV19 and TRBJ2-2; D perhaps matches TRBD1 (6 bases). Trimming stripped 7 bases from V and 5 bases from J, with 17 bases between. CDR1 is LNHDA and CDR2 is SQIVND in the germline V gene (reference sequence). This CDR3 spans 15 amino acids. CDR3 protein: CASKDVYRATGELFF. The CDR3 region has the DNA TGTGCCAGTAAAGATGTGTACAGGGCGACCGGGGAGCTGTTTTTT.

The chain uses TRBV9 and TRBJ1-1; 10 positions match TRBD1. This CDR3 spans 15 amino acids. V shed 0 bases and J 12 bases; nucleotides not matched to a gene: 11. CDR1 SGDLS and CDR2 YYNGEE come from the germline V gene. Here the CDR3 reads CASSVEFGTGVKPFF. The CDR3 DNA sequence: TGTGCCAGCAGCGTAGAATTTGGGACAGGGGTCAAACCTTTCTTT.

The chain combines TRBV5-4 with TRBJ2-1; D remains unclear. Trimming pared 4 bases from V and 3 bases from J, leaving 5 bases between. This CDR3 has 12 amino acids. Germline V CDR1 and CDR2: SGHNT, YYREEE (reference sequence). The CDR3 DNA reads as TGTGCCAGCAGCGGAGTCTACAATGAGCAGTTCTTC. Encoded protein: CASSGVYNEQFF.

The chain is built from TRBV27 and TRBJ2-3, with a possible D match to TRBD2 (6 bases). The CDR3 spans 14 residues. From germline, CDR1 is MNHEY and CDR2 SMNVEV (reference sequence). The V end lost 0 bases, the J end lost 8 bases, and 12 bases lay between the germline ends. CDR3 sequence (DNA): TGTGCCAGCAGTTTATCCTTACTAGCCGCTACGCAGTATTTT. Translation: CASSLSLLAATQYF.

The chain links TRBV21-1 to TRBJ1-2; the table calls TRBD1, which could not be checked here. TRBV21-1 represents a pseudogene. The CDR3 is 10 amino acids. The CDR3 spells CASSKCRQAF. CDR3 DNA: TGTGCCAGCAGCAAATGCCGACAGGCCTTC.

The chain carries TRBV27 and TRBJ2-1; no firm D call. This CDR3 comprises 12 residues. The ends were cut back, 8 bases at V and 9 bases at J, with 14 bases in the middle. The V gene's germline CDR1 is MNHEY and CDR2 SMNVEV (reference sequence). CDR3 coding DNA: TGTGCCAGCGGTTCGAGGTTCGGTGAGCAGTTCTTC. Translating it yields CASGSRFGEQFF.